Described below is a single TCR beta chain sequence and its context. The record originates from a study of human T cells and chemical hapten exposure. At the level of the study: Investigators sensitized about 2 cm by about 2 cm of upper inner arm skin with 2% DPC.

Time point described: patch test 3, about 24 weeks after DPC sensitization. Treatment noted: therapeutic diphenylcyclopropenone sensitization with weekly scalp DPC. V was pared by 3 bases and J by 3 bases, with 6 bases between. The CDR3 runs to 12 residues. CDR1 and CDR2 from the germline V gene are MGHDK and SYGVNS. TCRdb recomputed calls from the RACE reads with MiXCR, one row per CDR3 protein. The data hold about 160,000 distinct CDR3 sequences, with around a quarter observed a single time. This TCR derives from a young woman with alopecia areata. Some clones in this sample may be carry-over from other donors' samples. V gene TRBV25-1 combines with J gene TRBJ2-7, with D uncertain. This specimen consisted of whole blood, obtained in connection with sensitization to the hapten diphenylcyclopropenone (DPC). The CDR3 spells CASSDTDYEQYF. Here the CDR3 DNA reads TGTGCCAGCAGTGACACCGACTACGAGCAGTACTTC.